This T cell receptor beta chain emerged from a study of Graves' ophthalmopathy and Graves' hyperthyroidism. Study at large: Peripheral blood was collected at initial diagnosis, before any treatment.

Germline loops: CDR1 SGHTA, CDR2 FQGNSA. The CDR3 has 14 residues. Between the trimmed V and J ends, which lost 4 bases and 5 bases, there was a span of 14 bases. TCR beta CDR3 regions were amplified from RNA transcripts. After a first-round RT-PCR with HTBI primers, a second-round multiplex PCR was run. TCRdb ran MiXCR on the multiplex PCR reads and lists one entry per CDR3 protein. The table includes 210,000 or so distinct CDR3 sequences, roughly 29% detected once. Study-wide findings and caveats: Blood was where most expanded thyroid clonotypes above 0.001 frequency also turned up. Using a 13-signature model, the authors split ophthalmopathy from stable hyperthyroidism, with approximately 88% sensitivity and 80% to 84% specificity.

Regarding this clonotype: What it binds is unknown.

Certain patients, namely those with other autoimmune diseases, uncontrolled infections, pregnancy or lactation, were excluded. This chain connects TRBV7-2 to TRBJ2-5; D uncertain. The receptor comes from a man aged 50-59 years with Graves' ophthalmopathy. The sequencing sample was made of peripheral blood. In DNA form, the CDR3 reads TGTGCCAGCAGCTCAACTGTGGTCGACGAGACCCAGTACTTC. Its translation is CASSSTVVDETQYF.